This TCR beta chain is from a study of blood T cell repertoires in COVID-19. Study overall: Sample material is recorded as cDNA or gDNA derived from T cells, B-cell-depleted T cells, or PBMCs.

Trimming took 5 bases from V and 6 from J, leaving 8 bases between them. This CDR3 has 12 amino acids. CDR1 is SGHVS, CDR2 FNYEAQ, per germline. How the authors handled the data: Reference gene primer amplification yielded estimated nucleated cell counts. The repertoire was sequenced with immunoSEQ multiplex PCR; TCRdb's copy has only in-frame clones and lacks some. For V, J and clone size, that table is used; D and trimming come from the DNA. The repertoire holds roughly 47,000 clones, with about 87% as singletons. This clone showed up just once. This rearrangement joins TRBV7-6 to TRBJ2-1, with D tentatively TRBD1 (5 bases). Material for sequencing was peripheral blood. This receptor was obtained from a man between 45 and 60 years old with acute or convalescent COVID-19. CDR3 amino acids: CASSPGINEQFF. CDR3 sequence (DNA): TGTGCCAGCAGCCCAGGGATCAATGAGCAGTTCTTC.